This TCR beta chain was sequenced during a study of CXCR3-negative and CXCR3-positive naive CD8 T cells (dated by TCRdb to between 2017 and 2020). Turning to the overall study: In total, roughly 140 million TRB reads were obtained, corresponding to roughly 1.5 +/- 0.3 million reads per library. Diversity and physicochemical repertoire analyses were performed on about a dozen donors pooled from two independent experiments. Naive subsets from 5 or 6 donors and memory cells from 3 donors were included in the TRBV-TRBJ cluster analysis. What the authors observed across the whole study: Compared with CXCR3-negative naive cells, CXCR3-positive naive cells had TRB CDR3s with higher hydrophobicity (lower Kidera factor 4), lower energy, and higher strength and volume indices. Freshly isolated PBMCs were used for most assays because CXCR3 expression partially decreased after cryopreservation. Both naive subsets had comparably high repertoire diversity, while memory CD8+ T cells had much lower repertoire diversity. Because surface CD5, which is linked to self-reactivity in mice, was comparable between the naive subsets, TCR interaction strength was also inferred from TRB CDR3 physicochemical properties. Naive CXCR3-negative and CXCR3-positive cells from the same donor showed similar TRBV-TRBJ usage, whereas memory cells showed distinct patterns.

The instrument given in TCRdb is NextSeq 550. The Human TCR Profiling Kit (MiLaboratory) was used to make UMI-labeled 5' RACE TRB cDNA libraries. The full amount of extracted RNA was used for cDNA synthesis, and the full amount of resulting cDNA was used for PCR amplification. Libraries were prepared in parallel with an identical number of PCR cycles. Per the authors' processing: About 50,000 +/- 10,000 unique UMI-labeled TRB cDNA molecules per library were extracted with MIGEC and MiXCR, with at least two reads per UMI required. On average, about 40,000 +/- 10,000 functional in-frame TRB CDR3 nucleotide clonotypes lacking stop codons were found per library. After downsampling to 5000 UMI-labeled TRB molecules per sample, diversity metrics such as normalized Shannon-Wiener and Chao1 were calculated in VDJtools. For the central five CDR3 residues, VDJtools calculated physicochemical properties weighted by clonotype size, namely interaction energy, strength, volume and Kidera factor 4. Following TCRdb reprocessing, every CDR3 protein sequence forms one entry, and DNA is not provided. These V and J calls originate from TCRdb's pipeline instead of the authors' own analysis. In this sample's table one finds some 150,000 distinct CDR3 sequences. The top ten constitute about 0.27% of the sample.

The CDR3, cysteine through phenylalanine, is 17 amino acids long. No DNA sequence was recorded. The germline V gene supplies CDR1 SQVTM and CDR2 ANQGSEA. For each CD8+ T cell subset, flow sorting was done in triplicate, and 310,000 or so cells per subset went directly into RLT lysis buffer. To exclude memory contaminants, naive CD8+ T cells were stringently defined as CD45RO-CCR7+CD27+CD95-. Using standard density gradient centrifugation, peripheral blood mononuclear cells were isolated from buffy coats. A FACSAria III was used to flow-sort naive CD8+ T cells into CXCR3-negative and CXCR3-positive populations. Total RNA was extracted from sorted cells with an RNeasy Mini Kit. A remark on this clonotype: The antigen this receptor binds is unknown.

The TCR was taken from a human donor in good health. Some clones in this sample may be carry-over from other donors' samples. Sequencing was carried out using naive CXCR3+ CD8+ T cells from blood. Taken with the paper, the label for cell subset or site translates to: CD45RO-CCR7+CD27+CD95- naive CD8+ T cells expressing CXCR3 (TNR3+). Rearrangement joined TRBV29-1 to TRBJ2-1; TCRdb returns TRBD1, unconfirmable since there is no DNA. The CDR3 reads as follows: CSALTGGESSSYNEQFF.